These 23 T cell receptor beta chains originate from one sample sequenced in a study of T cells in Graves' hyperthyroidism and ophthalmopathy. Amplification yielded TCR beta CDR3 regions, with RNA transcripts as the source. TCR CDR3 underwent first-round RT-PCR with the HTBI primer set. MiXCR was run by TCRdb on the multiplex PCR reads, yielding one entry per CDR3 protein. The table shows roughly 200,000 distinct CDR3 sequences, with approximately 20% occurring only once. Sequences were obtained from blood. Receptors were obtained from a man aged 35-49 years with Graves' hyperthyroidism.

This clonotype appeared a few times. This sequence joins TRBV6-1 and TRBJ1-1; 12 nucleotides agree with TRBD1. V dropped 5 bases and J dropped 5; count of bases not matched to a gene: 3. CDR3 length equals 14 residues. The germline V gene encodes CDR1 MNHNS and CDR2 SASEGT. The CDR3 loop is CASSWGQGATEAFF. CDR3 nucleotides: TGTGCCAGCAGTTGGGGACAGGGGGCGACTGAAGCTTTCTTT.

The chain joins TRBV7-2 to TRBJ2-7; a weak D match, TRBD2 (6 bases). CDR3 length: 14 amino acids. Germline-derived CDR1 and CDR2 are SGHTA and FQGNSA. V gave up 0 bases and J gave up 2 bases, with 8 bases separating them. Here the CDR3 reads CASSLAPGAYEQYF. The CDR3 nucleotides are TGTGCCAGCAGCTTAGCGCCGGGGGCCTACGAGCAGTACTTC.

Ten or more counts support this clonotype. The chain recombines TRBV20-1 with TRBJ2-3; D is possibly TRBD2 (7 bases). Trimming removed 2 bases from V and 3 bases from J, with 12 bases in between. The CDR3 sequence is 14 residues long. CDR1 and CDR2 (germline): DFQATT, SNEGSKA (reference sequence). As DNA, the CDR3 is TGCAGTGCTAGACGCGGGGGCTTGACAGATACGCAGTATTTT. This gives the protein CSARRGGLTDTQYF.

The chain recombines TRBV5-1 with TRBJ1-1; TRBD1 agrees at 8 bases. This CDR3 spans 14 amino acids. After removal of 4 bases from V and 6 bases from J, the junction contained 8 bases not matched to a gene. Germline CDR1 is SGHRS and CDR2 is YFSETQ. The DNA for the CDR3 is TGCGCCAGCAGCCCAGGACAGGGTTTCCCTGAAGCTTTCTTT. Residues: CASSPGQGFPEAFF. The variable domain in full, completed from reference TRBV5-1 and TRBJ1-1, reads KAGVTQTPRYLIKTRGQQVTLSCSPISGHRSVSWYQQTPGQGLQFLFEYFSETQRNKGNFPGRFSGRQFSNSRSEMNVSTLELGDSALYLCASSPGQGFPEAFFGQGTRLTVV.

This clonotype has a count of ten or more. The chain combines TRBV6-2 or TRBV6-3 with TRBJ2-3, with 8 bases identical to TRBD2. The junction had 7 bases not matched to a gene; V was cut back by 6 bases and J by 2 bases. Germline V lookup: CDR1 MNHEY, CDR2 SVGEGT. The CDR3 sequence is 15 residues long. CDR3 DNA: TGTGCCAGCAGACAAGCGGGGGCCAACACAGATACGCAGTATTTT. Protein: CASRQAGANTDTQYF.

This clonotype was seen at least ten times. V gene TRBV3-1 combines with J gene TRBJ2-1; D remains ambiguous. The V end was cut by 4 bases, the J end by 0 bases, with 16 bases between. There are 17 residues in the CDR3. The germline gives CDR1 LGHDT, CDR2 YNNKEL (reference sequence). This CDR3 is CASSPLDFTSSYNEQFF. The CDR3 DNA reads TGTGCCAGCAGCCCCTTAGACTTCACCAGCTCCTACAATGAGCAGTTCTTC.

This clonotype was counted only a few times. Relative to the germline gene, one junction end is altered; a read error may explain this. The chain couples TRBV7-2 to TRBJ2-4; TRBD1 might be the D (6 bases). The CDR3 sequence is 16 residues long. Germline V gives CDR1 SGHTA, CDR2 FQGNSA. The CDR3 nucleotides read TGTGCCAGCAGCTCAGGTGGGGGCGGAGCCGAAAACATTCAGTACTTC. This encodes CASSSGGGGAENIQYF.

This clonotype was recorded many times. J is TRBJ1-1 and V is TRBV24-1; TRBD1 matches 9 bases. CDR3 length: 15 residues. J lost 3 bases, V lost 6 bases, and 7 bases had no gene match. The germline gives CDR1 KGHDR, CDR2 SFDVKD. CDR3 nucleotides: TGTGCCACCAGTAATTCCGGGACAGGGTACACTGAAGCTTTCTTT. Translating gives CATSNSGTGYTEAFF.

This clonotype was seen ten or more times. The J gene is TRBJ2-1, the V gene TRBV5-1; 8 bases are a match to TRBD1. Trimming at V came to 6 bases and at J to 4 bases, leaving 12 bases not matched to a gene. The germline gives CDR1 SGHRS, CDR2 YFSETQ. The CDR3 is made up of 16 amino acids. In DNA form, the CDR3 reads TGCGCCAGCACCTCAGGGGGCGGCACCTTTTACAATGAGCAGTTCTTC. Its protein product is CASTSGGGTFYNEQFF.

There are many counts of this clonotype. The V and J genes are TRBV7-9 and TRBJ2-5; 12 bases agree with TRBD2. Trimming removed 5 bases from V and 1 base from J; junction bases left unmatched: 8. Germline V gene data show CDR1 as SEHNR and CDR2 as FQNEAQ (reference sequence). This CDR3 is built from 17 residues. CDR3 DNA sequence: TGTGCCAGCAGCCCCGGGACTAGCGGGCTTGGCCAAGAGACCCAGTACTTC. Translated: CASSPGTSGLGQETQYF.

This clonotype was counted many times. The V gene is TRBV6-2 or TRBV6-3, the J gene TRBJ2-7; D ambiguous. Germline V gives CDR1 MNHEY, CDR2 SVGEGT. The CDR3 is 14 residues long. The ends were cut back, 0 bases at V and 1 base at J, with 7 bases in the middle. The CDR3 bases are TGTGCCAGCAGTTACTCCTACCTTTCCTACGAGCAGTACTTC. This translates into CASSYSYLSYEQYF.

The sample holds many counts of this clonotype. The genes are TRBV7-2 and TRBJ2-3, with D hard to call. Looked up from germline, CDR1 is SGHTA and CDR2 is FQGNSA. There are 14 residues in the CDR3. The V end lost 5 bases, the J end lost 2 bases, and 11 bases lay between the germline ends. CDR3 nucleotides: TGTGCCAGCAGCCCCGGCAGTTTCACAGATACGCAGTATTTT. Amino acids: CASSPGSFTDTQYF.

With regard to this clonotype: A much larger clone lies a single base off, so this may be a read error. V is TRBV2 and J is TRBJ1-6; D is uncertain. There are 15 residues in the CDR3. CDR1 is SNHLY, CDR2 FYNNEI, per germline. CDR3 nucleotide sequence: TGTGCCAGCAGACCCTATGGACGCGAGAATTCATCCCTCCACTTT. It is translated as CASRPYGRENSSLHF.

The chain links TRBV2 to TRBJ1-2, with TRBD1 identical over 10 bases. Germline V gene sequence: CDR1 SNHLY, CDR2 FYNNEI. This CDR3 region has 14 residues. Trimming took 6 bases from V and 3 from J; bases not matched to a gene: 4. In DNA form, the CDR3 reads TGTGCCAGCAGGGGGGACAGGGGATACTATGGCTACACCTTC. This codes for CASRGDRGYYGYTF.

Many counts were recorded for this clonotype. The rearrangement links TRBV10-3 to TRBJ2-3, with D possibly called TRBD1 or TRBD2 (6 bases each). The CDR3 is 17 residues long. V was cut by 0 bases and J by 0 bases, with 13 bases left in between. Germline CDR1 reads ENHRY; CDR2 reads SYGVKD. The CDR3 DNA follows: TGTGCCATCAGTGAGTCGAACCGGGGGCCAAGCACAGATACGCAGTATTTT. It translates to CAISESNRGPSTDTQYF.

This clonotype was seen many times. The V and J genes are TRBV20-1 and TRBJ2-1; TRBD2 matches at 7 bases. The CDR3 runs to 13 residues. Trimming cost V 6 bases and J 6 bases; bases outside gene matches: 8. CDR1 DFQATT and CDR2 SNEGSKA come from the germline V gene (reference sequence). As DNA, the CDR3 is TGCAGTGCGTACGGGACTATCCTCAATGAGCAGTTCTTC. Translating it yields CSAYGTILNEQFF.

This clonotype was counted many times. The rearrangement uses TRBV20-1 and TRBJ2-3, with a tentative D call TRBD1 (6 bases). CDR1 is DFQATT, CDR2 SNEGSKA, per germline (reference sequence). Between the trimmed V and J ends, which lost 2 bases and 4 bases, there was a span of 13 bases. This CDR3 is built from 14 residues. CDR3 sequence reads: CSARHPQGADTQYF. DNA for the CDR3: TGCAGTGCTAGACACCCACAGGGAGCAGATACGCAGTATTTT.

This clonotype was picked up many times. The gene calls are TRBV4-2 and TRBJ2-5, with D possibly matching TRBD1 (6 bases). Germline V CDR1 and CDR2: LGHNA, YNFKEQ. This CDR3 contains 13 residues. With 0 bases removed from V and 8 bases from J, the gap between germline ends came to 10 bases. Written as DNA, the CDR3 is TGTGCCAGCAGCCAAGAACGGACAGTCACCCAGTACTTC. Protein: CASSQERTVTQYF.

This chain links TRBV20-1 with TRBJ2-7, with 7 bases fitting TRBD2. J gave up 4 bases and V 3 bases, and 9 bases lay outside the gene matches. Germline CDR1 and CDR2: DFQATT and SNEGSKA (reference sequence). The CDR3 is 14 amino acids. The CDR3 reads CSASSPSGIYEQYF. DNA of the CDR3: TGCAGTGCTAGTAGTCCTAGCGGTATTTACGAGCAGTACTTC.

This clonotype was counted many times. This sequence joins TRBV5-6 and TRBJ2-7, with D hard to call. The CDR3 length is 12 residues. The germline V gene encodes CDR1 SGHDT and CDR2 YYEEEE. Deletions cut 3 bases from V and 3 bases from J, with 7 bases between. CDR3 sequence: CASSSVDYEQYF. In nucleotides, the CDR3 is TGTGCCAGCAGCTCGGTGGACTACGAGCAGTACTTC.

This clonotype was detected many times. In nucleotides, the CDR3 is TGTGCCACCAGCAGAGACCAGTTCAGGGGCGGGAGCAATGAGCAGTTCTTC. This sequence encodes CATSRDQFRGGSNEQFF. V is TRBV15 and J is TRBJ2-1; perhaps TRBD2 as D (7 bases). The V gene's germline CDR1 is LNHNV and CDR2 YYDKDF (reference sequence). The V and J ends lost 0 bases and 6 bases respectively, with 18 bases between them. This CDR3 is built from 17 residues.

To note about this clonotype: This CDR3 fails to terminate in the conserved phenylalanine or tryptophan, so it likely reflects a read error. This sequence joins TRBV19 and TRBJ1-5; D gene uncertain. This CDR3 contains 13 residues. Germline V gene lookup returns CDR1 LNHDA and CDR2 SQIVND (reference sequence). Trimming shortened V by 6 bases and J by 4 bases, and 10 bases separated the two germline ends. The CDR3 here is CASSLDGNQPQHS. The CDR3 DNA sequence: TGTGCCAGTAGCCTGGACGGAAATCAGCCCCAGCATTCT.

This clonotype was seen at least ten times. The rearrangement uses TRBV5-1 and TRBJ2-3; 9 bases agree with TRBD1. The CDR3 extends over 17 amino acids. Trimming at V came to 2 bases and at J to 4 bases, leaving 11 bases not matched to a gene. CDR1 SGHRS and CDR2 YFSETQ come from the germline V gene. CDR3 protein: CASSLTRGQGKADTQYF. The CDR3, as DNA: TGCGCCAGCAGCTTAACAAGGGGACAGGGAAAAGCAGATACGCAGTATTTT.